The rows below give T cell receptor beta chains drawn from one sample of a study of T-cell reconstitution after alpha-beta-depleted transplantation in children. MiXCR, run by TCRdb on the PCR reads, gives a single entry per CDR3 protein. The sample carries fewer than 700,000 distinct CDR3 sequences, 13% recorded once. The source was PBMCs, mostly from graft donor cells, collected 360 days after TCRalphabeta/CD19-depleted stem cell transplant. The source is a male patient under 18 who had a stem cell transplant for acute myeloid leukemia, so the T cells may come from the graft donor. Both conserved end residues are part of each CDR3. Each record gives: clone size, D gene, J gene, V gene, CDR3 protein, CDR3 DNA. A D gene is named only where the DNA matches it firmly. Expanded clones get a size class; other rows say once, few or many, or leave the size out.

clone size: many
D gene: .
J gene: TRBJ2-1
V gene: TRBV7-2
CDR3 protein: CASSPQTGVYYNEQFF
CDR3 DNA: TGTGCCAGCAGCCCCCAGACGGGAGTTTACTACAATGAGCAGTTCTTC

clone size: .
D gene: TRBD2
J gene: TRBJ2-3
V gene: TRBV24-1
CDR3 protein: CATSDSSSTLAGATDTQYF
CDR3 DNA: TGTGCCACCAGTGACTCCTCCTCCACCCTAGCGGGAGCCACAGATACGCAGTATTTT

clone size: .
D gene: TRBD2
J gene: TRBJ2-1
V gene: TRBV10-3
CDR3 protein: CAISYTGTSGSNNEQFF
CDR3 DNA: TGTGCCATCAGCTACACCGGGACTAGCGGGAGTAACAATGAGCAGTTCTTC

clone size: many
D gene: .
J gene: TRBJ2-5
V gene: TRBV20-1
CDR3 protein: CSAITEKEIETQYF
CDR3 DNA: TGCAGTGCCATAACAGAGAAGGAAATCGAGACCCAGTACTTC

clone size: .
D gene: .
J gene: TRBJ2-7
V gene: TRBV6-1
CDR3 protein: CASSQTATYEQYF
CDR3 DNA: TGTGCCAGCAGCCAGACAGCGACCTACGAGCAGTACTTC

clone size: .
D gene: .
J gene: TRBJ1-3
V gene: TRBV20-1
CDR3 protein: CSAAEAGSGNTIYF
CDR3 DNA: TGCAGTGCTGCCGAAGCTGGCTCTGGAAACACCATATATTTT

clone size: few
D gene: .
J gene: TRBJ2-1
V gene: TRBV7-6
CDR3 protein: CASSLESLGNNEQFF
CDR3 DNA: TGTGCCAGCAGCTTAGAGTCTTTAGGGAACAATGAGCAGTTCTTC

clone size: few
D gene: TRBD2
J gene: TRBJ2-2
V gene: TRBV7-2
CDR3 protein: CASSLREGAGVSGELFF
CDR3 DNA: TGTGCCAGCAGCTTAAGGGAAGGAGCGGGAGTGTCCGGGGAGCTGTTTTTT

clone size: many
D gene: TRBD1
J gene: TRBJ1-3
V gene: TRBV20-1
CDR3 protein: CSARDFGTGLSPGNTIYF
CDR3 DNA: TGCAGTGCTAGAGACTTCGGGACAGGGCTTTCACCTGGAAACACCATATATTTT

clone size: few
D gene: .
J gene: TRBJ1-6
V gene: TRBV20-1
CDR3 protein: CSAEAVRDYNSPLHF
CDR3 DNA: TGCAGTGCCGAGGCTGTAAGGGACTATAATTCACCCCTCCACTTT

clone size: .
D gene: .
J gene: TRBJ2-5
V gene: TRBV11-2
CDR3 protein: CASSWAQETQYF
CDR3 DNA: TGTGCCAGCAGCTGGGCCCAAGAGACCCAGTACTTC

clone size: .
D gene: TRBD1
J gene: TRBJ1-5
V gene: TRBV28
CDR3 protein: CASSLGTGGRGQPQHF
CDR3 DNA: TGTGCCAGCAGTTTAGGGACAGGGGGCCGGGGTCAGCCCCAGCATTTT

clone size: many
D gene: TRBD2
J gene: TRBJ2-7
V gene: TRBV29-1
CDR3 protein: CSVSGKFSYEQYF
CDR3 DNA: TGCAGCGTCAGCGGGAAATTCTCCTACGAGCAGTACTTC

clone size: .
D gene: TRBD2
J gene: TRBJ2-5
V gene: TRBV9
CDR3 protein: CASSIWTSGKETQYF
CDR3 DNA: TGTGCCAGCAGCATCTGGACTAGCGGTAAAGAGACCCAGTACTTC

clone size: few
D gene: .
J gene: TRBJ1-5
V gene: TRBV7-9
CDR3 protein: CASSSLGDQPQHF
CDR3 DNA: TGTGCCAGCAGCTCCCTTGGAGATCAGCCCCAGCATTTT

clone size: few
D gene: .
J gene: TRBJ2-1
V gene: TRBV4-1
CDR3 protein: CASSQVTDYNEQFF
CDR3 DNA: TGCGCCAGCAGCCAAGTCACAGACTACAATGAGCAGTTCTTC

clone size: few
D gene: TRBD1
J gene: TRBJ1-4
V gene: TRBV2
CDR3 protein: CASSIQGAREKLFF
CDR3 DNA: TGTGCCAGCAGCATACAGGGGGCTCGCGAAAAACTGTTTTTT

clone size: .
D gene: TRBD2
J gene: TRBJ2-1
V gene: TRBV5-6
CDR3 protein: CASSTFPLGLAYNEQFF
CDR3 DNA: TGTGCCAGCAGCACCTTCCCCTTGGGACTAGCCTACAATGAGCAGTTCTTC

clone size: few
D gene: .
J gene: TRBJ1-2
V gene: TRBV20-1
CDR3 protein: CSGLRGRDGYTF
CDR3 DNA: TGCAGTGGCCTCAGGGGCAGGGATGGCTACACCTTC

clone size: .
D gene: .
J gene: TRBJ2-3
V gene: TRBV15
CDR3 protein: CATSRAGSGTSDTQYF
CDR3 DNA: TGTGCCACCAGCAGAGCAGGTTCTGGGACCTCAGATACGCAGTATTTT

clone size: few
D gene: TRBD2
J gene: TRBJ2-5
V gene: TRBV5-1
CDR3 protein: CASSVLAGEAETQYF
CDR3 DNA: TGCGCCAGCAGCGTACTAGCGGGAGAGGCGGAGACCCAGTACTTC

clone size: many
D gene: TRBD2
J gene: TRBJ2-7
V gene: TRBV6-2/TRBV6-3
CDR3 protein: CASSYSSSGRATYEQYF
CDR3 DNA: TGTGCCAGCAGTTACTCTTCTAGCGGGAGGGCCACCTACGAGCAGTACTTC

clone size: .
D gene: .
J gene: TRBJ2-1
V gene: TRBV5-1
CDR3 protein: CASSQRTVINEQFF
CDR3 DNA: TGCGCCAGCAGCCAGAGGACAGTAATCAATGAGCAGTTCTTC

clone size: few
D gene: TRBD2
J gene: TRBJ2-3
V gene: TRBV7-2
CDR3 protein: CASSLALRAGGHTQYF
CDR3 DNA: TGTGCCAGCAGCTTAGCGCTCCGAGCGGGGGGCCATACGCAGTATTTT

clone size: .
D gene: .
J gene: TRBJ2-7
V gene: TRBV6-2/TRBV6-3
CDR3 protein: CASSYGTLEQYF
CDR3 DNA: TGTGCCAGCAGTTACGGGACACTCGAGCAGTACTTC

clone size: .
D gene: TRBD2
J gene: TRBJ2-3
V gene: TRBV29-1
CDR3 protein: CSVERTSGILDTQYF
CDR3 DNA: TGCAGCGTTGAGAGGACTAGCGGGATTCTGGATACGCAGTATTTT

clone size: .
D gene: TRBD2
J gene: TRBJ2-2
V gene: TRBV7-9
CDR3 protein: CASRRSSGGNTGELFF
CDR3 DNA: TGTGCCAGCAGACGATCTAGCGGGGGGAACACCGGGGAGCTGTTTTTT

clone size: many
D gene: TRBD2
J gene: TRBJ2-7
V gene: TRBV20-1
CDR3 protein: CSARLKTSGRSYEQYF
CDR3 DNA: TGCAGTGCTAGACTTAAGACTAGCGGGCGCTCCTACGAGCAGTACTTC

clone size: many
D gene: TRBD1
J gene: TRBJ2-7
V gene: TRBV5-1
CDR3 protein: CASSYDRGVILSYEQYF
CDR3 DNA: TGCGCCAGCAGCTACGACAGGGGTGTTATCCTCTCCTACGAGCAGTACTTC

clone size: many
D gene: .
J gene: TRBJ2-7
V gene: TRBV28
CDR3 protein: CASTDPGSATYEQYF
CDR3 DNA: TGTGCCAGCACCGACCCCGGGAGTGCAACCTACGAGCAGTACTTC

clone size: .
D gene: .
J gene: TRBJ2-7
V gene: TRBV18
CDR3 protein: CASSSTQGRYEQYF
CDR3 DNA: TGTGCCAGCTCATCAACACAGGGAAGGTACGAGCAGTACTTC

clone size: .
D gene: .
J gene: TRBJ2-5
V gene: TRBV5-1
CDR3 protein: CASSLARGRQETQYF
CDR3 DNA: TGCGCCAGCAGCTTGGCCAGGGGACGGCAAGAGACCCAGTACTTC

clone size: many
D gene: .
J gene: TRBJ2-1
V gene: TRBV24-1
CDR3 protein: CATSDGERHEQFF
CDR3 DNA: TGTGCCACCAGTGACGGAGAGAGGCATGAGCAGTTCTTC

clone size: many
D gene: .
J gene: TRBJ2-5
V gene: TRBV29-1
CDR3 protein: CSVEDRAKTQYF
CDR3 DNA: TGCAGCGTTGAAGACAGGGCGAAGACCCAGTACTTC

clone size: .
D gene: TRBD2
J gene: TRBJ2-1
V gene: TRBV20-1
CDR3 protein: CSASRLAGGPHEQFF
CDR3 DNA: TGCAGTGCTAGCAGACTAGCGGGAGGGCCGCATGAGCAGTTCTTC

clone size: few
D gene: .
J gene: TRBJ2-3
V gene: TRBV7-2
CDR3 protein: CASSFGPLTDTQYF
CDR3 DNA: TGTGCCAGCAGCTTCGGACCCCTCACAGATACGCAGTATTTT

clone size: .
D gene: TRBD1
J gene: TRBJ2-5
V gene: TRBV5-1
CDR3 protein: CASSSTGGETQYF
CDR3 DNA: TGCGCCAGCAGCTCTACAGGGGGAGAGACCCAGTACTTC

clone size: .
D gene: .
J gene: TRBJ2-7
V gene: TRBV30
CDR3 protein: CAWSELGAEQYF
CDR3 DNA: TGTGCCTGGAGTGAGTTAGGGGCCGAGCAGTACTTC

clone size: many
D gene: .
J gene: TRBJ2-1
V gene: TRBV29-1
CDR3 protein: CSVDRLTYNEQFF
CDR3 DNA: TGCAGCGTTGACAGGCTGACCTACAATGAGCAGTTCTTC

clone size: many
D gene: .
J gene: TRBJ2-7
V gene: TRBV6-5
CDR3 protein: CASSYSTGPPYEQYF
CDR3 DNA: TGTGCCAGCAGTTACTCTACGGGGCCCCCCTACGAGCAGTACTTC

clone size: many
D gene: TRBD1
J gene: TRBJ2-7
V gene: TRBV6-2/TRBV6-3
CDR3 protein: CASSYDRGLPYEQYF
CDR3 DNA: TGTGCCAGCAGTTACGACAGGGGGCTCCCCTACGAGCAGTACTTC